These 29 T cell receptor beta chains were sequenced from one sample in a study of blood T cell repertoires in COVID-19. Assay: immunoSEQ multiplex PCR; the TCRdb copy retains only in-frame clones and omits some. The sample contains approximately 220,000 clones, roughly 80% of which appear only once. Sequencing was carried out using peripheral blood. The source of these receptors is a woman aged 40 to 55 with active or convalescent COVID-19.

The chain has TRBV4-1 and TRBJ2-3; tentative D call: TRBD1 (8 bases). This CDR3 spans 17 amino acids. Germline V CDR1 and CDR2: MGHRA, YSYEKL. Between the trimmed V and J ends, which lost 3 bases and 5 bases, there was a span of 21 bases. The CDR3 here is CASSHPQGAGAQDTQYF. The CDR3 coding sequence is TGCGCCAGCAGCCACCCTCAGGGGGCGGGAGCCCAAGATACGCAGTATTTT.

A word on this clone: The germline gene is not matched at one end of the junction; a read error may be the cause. CDR3 nucleotide sequence: TGTGCCAGCAGTTACTCGAGACAGGCTCAGGACTTC. It is translated as CASSYSRQAQDF. This rearrangement joins TRBV6-2 or TRBV6-3 to TRBJ2-7; the D gene is possibly TRBD1 (6 bases). This CDR3 is 12 amino acids long. Germline V gives CDR1 MNHEY, CDR2 SVGEGT.

CDR3 sequence reads: CASSRAGDSPLHF. As DNA, the CDR3 is TGCGCCAGCAGCAGGGCAGGGGATTCACCCCTCCACTTT. The J gene is TRBJ1-6, the V gene TRBV5-1, with D possibly matching TRBD1 (6 bases). There are 13 residues in the CDR3. The germline V and J ends were trimmed by 4 bases and 8 bases, with 10 bases remaining between them. Looked up from germline, CDR1 is SGHRS and CDR2 is YFSETQ.

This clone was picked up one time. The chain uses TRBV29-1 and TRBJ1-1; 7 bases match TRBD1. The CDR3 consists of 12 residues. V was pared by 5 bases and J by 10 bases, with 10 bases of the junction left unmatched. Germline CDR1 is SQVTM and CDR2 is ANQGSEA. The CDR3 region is CSVNDQGDGAFF. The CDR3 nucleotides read TGCAGCGTTAACGATCAGGGGGATGGAGCTTTCTTT.

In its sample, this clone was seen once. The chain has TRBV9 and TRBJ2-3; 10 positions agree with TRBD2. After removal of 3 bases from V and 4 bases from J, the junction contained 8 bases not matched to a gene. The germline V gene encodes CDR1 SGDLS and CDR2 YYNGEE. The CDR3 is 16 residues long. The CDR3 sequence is CASSEDSSGRSDTQYF. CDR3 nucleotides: TGTGCCAGCAGCGAGGATTCTAGCGGGAGATCAGATACGCAGTATTTT.

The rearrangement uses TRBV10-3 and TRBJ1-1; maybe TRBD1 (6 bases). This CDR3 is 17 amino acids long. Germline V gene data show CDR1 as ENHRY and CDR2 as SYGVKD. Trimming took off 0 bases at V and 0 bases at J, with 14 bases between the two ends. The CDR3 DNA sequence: TGTGCCATCAGTGAGTCAAGGACCGGGACAATGAACACTGAAGCTTTCTTT. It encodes CAISESRTGTMNTEAFF.

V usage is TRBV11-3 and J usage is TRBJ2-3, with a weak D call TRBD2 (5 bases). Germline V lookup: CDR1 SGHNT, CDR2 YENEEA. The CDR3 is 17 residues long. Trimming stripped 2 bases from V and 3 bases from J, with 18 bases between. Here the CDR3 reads CASSLRFPRVGTDTQYF. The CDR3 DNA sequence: TGTGCCAGCAGCTTAAGGTTCCCGAGGGTTGGAACAGATACGCAGTATTTT.

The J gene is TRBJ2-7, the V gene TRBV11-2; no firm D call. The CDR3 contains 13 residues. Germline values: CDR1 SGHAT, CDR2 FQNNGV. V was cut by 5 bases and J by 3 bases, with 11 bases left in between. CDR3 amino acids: CASSLPAVYEQYF. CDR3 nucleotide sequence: TGTGCCAGCAGCCTCCCGGCGGTCTACGAGCAGTACTTC.

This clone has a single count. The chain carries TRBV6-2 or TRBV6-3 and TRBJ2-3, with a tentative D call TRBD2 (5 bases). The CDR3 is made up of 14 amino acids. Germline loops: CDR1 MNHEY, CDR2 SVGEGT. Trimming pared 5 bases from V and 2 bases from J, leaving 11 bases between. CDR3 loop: CASSTGSFTDTQYF. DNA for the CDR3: TGTGCCAGCAGTACGGGGTCCTTCACAGATACGCAGTATTTT.

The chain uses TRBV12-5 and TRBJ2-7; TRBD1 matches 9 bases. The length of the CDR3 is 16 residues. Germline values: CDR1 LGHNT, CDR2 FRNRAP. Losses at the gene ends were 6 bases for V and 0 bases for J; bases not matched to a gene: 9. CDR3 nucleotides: TGTGCTAGTGGGGCCGGGACAGGGATAAGCTCCTACGAGCAGTACTTC. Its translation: CASGAGTGISSYEQYF.

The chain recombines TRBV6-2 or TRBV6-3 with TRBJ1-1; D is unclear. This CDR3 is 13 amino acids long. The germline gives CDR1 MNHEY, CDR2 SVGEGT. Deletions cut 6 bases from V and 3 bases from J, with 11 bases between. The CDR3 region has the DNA TGTGCCAGCAGCCTGCGGGAGTACACTGAAGCTTTCTTT. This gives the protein CASSLREYTEAFF.

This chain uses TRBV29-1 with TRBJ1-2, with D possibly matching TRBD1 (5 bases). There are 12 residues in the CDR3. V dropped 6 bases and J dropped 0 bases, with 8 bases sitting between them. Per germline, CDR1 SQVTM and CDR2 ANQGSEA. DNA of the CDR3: TGCAGCGTAGACAGCCCTAACTATGGCTACACCTTC. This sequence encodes CSVDSPNYGYTF.

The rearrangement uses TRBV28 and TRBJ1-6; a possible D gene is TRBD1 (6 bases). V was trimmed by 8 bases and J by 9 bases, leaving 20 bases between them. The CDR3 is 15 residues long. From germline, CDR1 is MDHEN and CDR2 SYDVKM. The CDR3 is CASGPTDSGISPLHF. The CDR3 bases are TGTGCCAGCGGACCTACGGACAGCGGGATTTCACCCCTCCACTTT.

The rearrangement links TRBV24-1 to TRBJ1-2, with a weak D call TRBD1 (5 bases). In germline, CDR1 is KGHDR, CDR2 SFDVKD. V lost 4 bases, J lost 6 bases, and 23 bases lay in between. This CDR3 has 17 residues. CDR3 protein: CATSDPQTAPGYDGYTF. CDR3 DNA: TGTGCCACCAGTGACCCCCAGACAGCTCCCGGCTATGATGGCTACACCTTC.

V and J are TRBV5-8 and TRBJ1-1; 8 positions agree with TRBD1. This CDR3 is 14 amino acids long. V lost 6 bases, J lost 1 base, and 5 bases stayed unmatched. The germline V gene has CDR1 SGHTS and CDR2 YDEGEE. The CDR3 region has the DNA TGTGCCAGCATCAGACAGGGGACGAACACTGAAGCTTTCTTT. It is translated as CASIRQGTNTEAFF.

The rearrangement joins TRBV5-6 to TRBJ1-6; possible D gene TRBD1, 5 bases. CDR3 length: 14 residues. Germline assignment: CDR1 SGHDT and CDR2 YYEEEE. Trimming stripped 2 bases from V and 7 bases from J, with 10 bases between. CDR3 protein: CASSFGGGNSPLHF. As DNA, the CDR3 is TGTGCCAGCAGCTTTGGGGGGGGGAATTCACCCCTCCACTTT.

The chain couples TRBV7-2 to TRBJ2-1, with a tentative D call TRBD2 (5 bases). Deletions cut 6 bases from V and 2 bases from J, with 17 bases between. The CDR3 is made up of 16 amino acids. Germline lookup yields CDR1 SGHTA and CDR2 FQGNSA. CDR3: CASSSSERRTYNEQFF. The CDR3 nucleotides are TGTGCCAGCAGTTCCTCCGAGCGGAGGACCTACAATGAGCAGTTCTTC.

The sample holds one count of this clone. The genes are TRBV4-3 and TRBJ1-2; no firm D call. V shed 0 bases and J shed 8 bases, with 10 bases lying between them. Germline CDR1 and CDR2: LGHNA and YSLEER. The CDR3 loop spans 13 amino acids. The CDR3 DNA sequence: TGCGCCAGCAGCCAAGATCGTGGTCAGGGCTACACCTTC. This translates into CASSQDRGQGYTF.

CDR3 amino acids: CASSLGGGGPQPQHF. The CDR3, as DNA: TGTGCCAGCAGCTTAGGGGGCGGGGGGCCTCAGCCCCAGCATTTT. This sequence joins TRBV7-9 and TRBJ1-5; the D gene is possibly TRBD1 (6 bases). CDR1 SEHNR and CDR2 FQNEAQ come from the germline V gene (reference sequence). The CDR3 is 15 residues long. V was pared by 1 base and J by 6 bases, with 13 bases between.

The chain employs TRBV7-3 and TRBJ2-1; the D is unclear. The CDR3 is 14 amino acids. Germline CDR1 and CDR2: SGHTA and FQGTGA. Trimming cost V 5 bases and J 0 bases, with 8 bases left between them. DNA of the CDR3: TGTGCCAGCAGCGATACCGGCTCCTACAATGAGCAGTTCTTC. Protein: CASSDTGSYNEQFF. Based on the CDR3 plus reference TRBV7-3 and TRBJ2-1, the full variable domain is GAGVSQTPSNKVTEKGKYVELRCDPISGHTALYWYRQSLGQGPEFLIYFQGTGAADDSGLPNDRFFAVRPEGSVSTLKIQRTERGDSAVYLCASSDTGSYNEQFFGPGTRLTVL.

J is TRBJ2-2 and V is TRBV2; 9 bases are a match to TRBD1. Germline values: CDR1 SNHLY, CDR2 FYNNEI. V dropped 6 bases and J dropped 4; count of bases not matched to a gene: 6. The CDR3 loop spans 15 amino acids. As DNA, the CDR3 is TGTGCCAGCAGAGAACAGGGGGCGCGCACCGGGGAGCTGTTTTTT. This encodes CASREQGARTGELFF.

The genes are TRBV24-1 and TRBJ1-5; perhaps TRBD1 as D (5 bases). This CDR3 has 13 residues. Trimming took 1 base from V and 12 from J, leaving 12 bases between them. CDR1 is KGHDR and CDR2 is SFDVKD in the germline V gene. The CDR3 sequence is CATSDFLGGNQHF. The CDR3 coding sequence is TGTGCCACCAGTGATTTCCTCGGGGGTAACCAGCATTTT.

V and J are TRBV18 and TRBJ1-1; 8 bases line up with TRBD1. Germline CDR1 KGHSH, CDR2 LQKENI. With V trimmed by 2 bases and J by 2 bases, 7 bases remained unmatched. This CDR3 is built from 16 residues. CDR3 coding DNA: TGTGCCAGCTCACCAAGTCAGGGGGCTCGAAACACTGAAGCTTTCTTT. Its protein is CASSPSQGARNTEAFF.

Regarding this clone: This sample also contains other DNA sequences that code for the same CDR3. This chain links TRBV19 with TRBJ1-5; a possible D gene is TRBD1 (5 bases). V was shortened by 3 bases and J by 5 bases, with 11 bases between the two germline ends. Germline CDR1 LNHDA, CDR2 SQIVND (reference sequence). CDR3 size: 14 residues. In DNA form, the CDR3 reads TGTGCCAGTAGTATCCGAGCAGGGTATCAGCCCCAGCATTTT. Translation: CASSIRAGYQPQHF.

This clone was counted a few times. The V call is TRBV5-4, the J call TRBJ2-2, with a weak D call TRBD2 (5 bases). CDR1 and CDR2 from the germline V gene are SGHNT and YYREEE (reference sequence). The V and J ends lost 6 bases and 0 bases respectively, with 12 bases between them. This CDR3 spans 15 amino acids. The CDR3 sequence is CASTPTGTNTGELFF. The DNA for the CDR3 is TGTGCCAGCACCCCTACGGGGACGAACACCGGGGAGCTGTTTTTT.

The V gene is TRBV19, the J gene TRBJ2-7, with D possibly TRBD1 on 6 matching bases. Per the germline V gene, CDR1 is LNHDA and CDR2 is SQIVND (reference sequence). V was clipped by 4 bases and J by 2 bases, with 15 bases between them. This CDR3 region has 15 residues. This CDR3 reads CASSKPGTPTYEQYF. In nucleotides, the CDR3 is TGTGCCAGTAGTAAGCCTGGGACACCGACCTACGAGCAGTACTTC.

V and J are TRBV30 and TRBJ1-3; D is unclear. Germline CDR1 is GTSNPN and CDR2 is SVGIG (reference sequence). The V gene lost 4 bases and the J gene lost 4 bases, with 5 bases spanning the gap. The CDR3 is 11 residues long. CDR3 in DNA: TGTGCCTGGATGCGGGGAAACACCATATATTTT. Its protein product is CAWMRGNTIYF. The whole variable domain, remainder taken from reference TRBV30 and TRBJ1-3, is SQTIHQWPATLVQPVGSPLSLECTVEGTSNPNLYWYRQAAGRGLQLLFYSVGIGQISSEVPQNLSASRPQDRQFILSSKKLLLSDSGFYLCAWMRGNTIYFGEGSWLTVV.

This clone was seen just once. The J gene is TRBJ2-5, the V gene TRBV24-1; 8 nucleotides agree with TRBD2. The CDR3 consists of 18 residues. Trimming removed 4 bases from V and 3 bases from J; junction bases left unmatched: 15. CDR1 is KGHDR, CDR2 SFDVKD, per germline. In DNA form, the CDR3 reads TGTGCCACCAGTGACCCGGCGGGGGGACTAGGGATTGAAGAGACCCAGTACTTC. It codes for CATSDPAGGLGIEETQYF.

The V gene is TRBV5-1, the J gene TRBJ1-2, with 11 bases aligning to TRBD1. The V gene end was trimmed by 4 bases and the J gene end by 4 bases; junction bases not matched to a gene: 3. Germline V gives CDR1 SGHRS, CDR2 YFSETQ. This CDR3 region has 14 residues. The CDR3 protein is CASSLGTGGYGYTF. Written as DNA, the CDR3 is TGCGCCAGCAGCCTGGGGACAGGGGGCTATGGCTACACCTTC.